One sample yielded the 24 T cell receptor beta chains listed below, sequenced in a study of PD-1 blockade in mismatch repair-deficient tumors. Profiled with immunoSEQ multiplex PCR; TCRdb holds only in-frame clones, not every one. The sample yields some 26,000 clones, over 80% seen once. The sequenced sample was peripheral blood, obtained 12 weeks after starting pembrolizumab. Receptors were obtained from an adult with mismatch repair-deficient cancer.

DNA of the CDR3: TGTGCCAGCAGCTTAGCTGGCGGGACCGGGGAGCTGTTTTTT. It is translated as CASSLAGGTGELFF. The chain links TRBV7-6 to TRBJ2-2, with D possibly being TRBD2 (5 bases). The ends were cut back, 0 bases at V and 5 bases at J, with 7 bases in the middle. The CDR3 covers 14 residues. Germline V CDR1 and CDR2: SGHVS, FNYEAQ.

The rearrangement uses TRBV7-9 and TRBJ2-1; 9 bases fit TRBD2. CDR3 length equals 19 residues. Trimming cost V 2 bases and J 3 bases; bases outside gene matches: 14. The germline CDR1 and CDR2 sequences are SEHNR and FQNEAQ (reference sequence). The CDR3 bases are TGTGCCAGCAGCTTATGGCGGCTAGCGGGATCCCGGAGCTACAATGAGCAGTTCTTC. Translated, it gives CASSLWRLAGSRSYNEQFF. Based on the CDR3 plus reference TRBV7-9 and TRBJ2-1, the full variable domain is DTGVSQNPRHKITKRGQNVTFRCDPISEHNRLYWYRQTLGQGPEFLTYFQNEAQLEKSRLLSDRFSAERPKGSFSTLEIQRTEQGDSAMYLCASSLWRLAGSRSYNEQFFGPGTRLTVL.

This clone was detected only a few times. CDR3 in DNA: TGTGCCTGCACCGGGACAGGAACCTACGAGCAGTACTTC. Translated: CACTGTGTYEQYF. The V call is TRBV30, the J call TRBJ2-7; 8 bases line up with TRBD1. V lost 6 bases to trimming and J lost 2 bases; unmatched junction nucleotides: 6. This CDR3 region has 13 residues. Germline assignment: CDR1 GTSNPN and CDR2 SVGIG (reference sequence).

The chain links TRBV5-1 to TRBJ2-7; a possible D gene is TRBD1 (6 bases). This CDR3 contains 15 residues. Trimming shortened V by 4 bases and J by 0 bases, and 14 bases separated the two germline ends. CDR1 is SGHRS and CDR2 is YFSETQ in the germline V gene. The CDR3 nucleotides read TGCGCCAGCAGCCCCCGGACAGTCGGCTCCTACGAGCAGTACTTC. This gives the protein CASSPRTVGSYEQYF. The complete variable domain, with remaining parts taken from reference TRBV5-1 and TRBJ2-7, reads KAGVTQTPRYLIKTRGQQVTLSCSPISGHRSVSWYQQTPGQGLQFLFEYFSETQRNKGNFPGRFSGRQFSNSRSEMNVSTLELGDSALYLCASSPRTVGSYEQYFGPGTRLTVT.

The V and J genes are TRBV28 and TRBJ2-7, with D uncertain. Trimming stripped 4 bases from V and 5 bases from J, with 15 bases between. Germline CDR1 and CDR2: MDHEN and SYDVKM. This CDR3 spans 14 amino acids. DNA of the CDR3: TGTGCCAGCAGTTCTCCGACGGGTCTTGACGAGCAGTACTTC. Its protein product is CASSSPTGLDEQYF.

The chain carries TRBV30 and TRBJ2-3, with TRBD2 identical over 12 bases. CDR3 length: 21 residues. The ends lost 5 bases at V and 0 bases at J; junction bases unmatched: 21. The germline CDR1 and CDR2 sequences are GTSNPN and SVGIG (reference sequence). The CDR3 sequence is CAWEGSFPGLAGGFSTDTQYF. CDR3 bases: TGTGCCTGGGAAGGATCCTTCCCCGGGCTAGCGGGAGGGTTTAGCACAGATACGCAGTATTTT.

This clone was recorded a few times. In DNA form, the CDR3 reads TGTGCCAGCAGCTTGAAGGCCTCTGGAAACACCATATATTTT. Translation: CASSLKASGNTIYF. This chain joins TRBV7-4 and TRBJ1-3; D ambiguous. Deletions cut 3 bases from V and 0 bases from J, with 6 bases between. Germline V gives CDR1 SGHVT, CDR2 SQSDAQ. The CDR3 sequence is 14 residues long.

This clone occurred once. The chain uses TRBV11-2 and TRBJ2-1, with D possibly being TRBD1 or TRBD2 (5 bases each). There are 13 residues in the CDR3. V was shortened by 1 base and J by 12 bases, with 13 bases between the two germline ends. Germline loops: CDR1 SGHAT, CDR2 FQNNGV. The CDR3 nucleotides are TGTGCCAGCAGCTTAGGTTTGACAGCGGTGCAGTTCTTC. This sequence encodes CASSLGLTAVQFF. Looking up the rest from reference TRBV11-2 and TRBJ2-1 gives the full variable domain: EAGVAQSPRYKIIEKRQSVAFWCNPISGHATLYWYQQILGQGPKLLIQFQNNGVVDDSQLPKDRFSAERLKGVDSTLKIQPAKLEDSAVYLCASSLGLTAVQFFGPGTRLTVL.

V usage is TRBV28 and J usage is TRBJ2-1; 8 bases are shared with TRBD1. Germline V gene lookup returns CDR1 MDHEN and CDR2 SYDVKM. With 2 bases clipped from V and 5 bases from J, the junction kept 5 bases outside the gene matches. The length of the CDR3 is 15 residues. In DNA form, the CDR3 reads TGTGCCAGCAGTTTACCAGGGGGCAAGGACAATGAGCAGTTCTTC. The encoded protein is CASSLPGGKDNEQFF.

This chain connects TRBV4-1 to TRBJ2-7; 9 nucleotides agree with TRBD1. In germline, CDR1 is MGHRA, CDR2 YSYEKL. V lost 4 bases and J lost 8; bases outside the gene matches: 6. The CDR3 length is 13 residues. The CDR3 sequence is CASSRPGQGKQYF. The CDR3 nucleotides read TGCGCCAGCAGCCGGCCGGGACAGGGCAAGCAGTACTTC.

V usage is TRBV5-4 and J usage is TRBJ2-7; weak D call: TRBD2 (6 bases). The CDR3 has 14 residues. The V end was cut by 3 bases, the J end by 5 bases, with 15 bases between. CDR1 and CDR2 from the germline V gene are SGHNT and YYREEE (reference sequence). In nucleotides, the CDR3 is TGTGCCAGCAGCTCCCCGGGGGAGGTACACGAGCAGTACTTC. Translation: CASSSPGEVHEQYF.

The chain links TRBV5-4 to TRBJ2-3; tentative D call: TRBD2 (6 bases). In germline, CDR1 is SGHNT, CDR2 YYREEE (reference sequence). The CDR3 sequence is 16 residues long. V lost 1 base and J lost 0, with 12 bases in between. The CDR3 sequence: CASSLRASGSTDTQYF. The CDR3 DNA reads as TGTGCCAGCAGCTTGAGAGCAAGCGGGAGCACAGATACGCAGTATTTT. The whole variable domain, remainder taken from reference TRBV5-4 and TRBJ2-3, is ETGVTQSPTHLIKTRGQQVTLRCSSQSGHNTVSWYQQALGQGPQFIFQYYREEENGRGNFPPRFSGLQFPNYSSELNVNALELDDSALYLCASSLRASGSTDTQYFGPGTRLTVL.

The chain joins TRBV19 to TRBJ2-7, with 7 bases aligning to TRBD1. V dropped 6 bases and J dropped 0; count of bases not matched to a gene: 8. The CDR3 spans 15 residues. In germline, CDR1 is LNHDA, CDR2 SQIVND (reference sequence). CDR3 in amino acids: CASSRGQVYSYEQYF. The CDR3 DNA follows: TGTGCCAGTAGCCGAGGACAGGTTTACTCCTACGAGCAGTACTTC.

The chain links TRBV5-1 to TRBJ2-5; D may be TRBD2 (6 bases). From germline, CDR1 is SGHRS and CDR2 YFSETQ. V was clipped by 3 bases and J by 5 bases, with 17 bases between them. CDR3 length equals 15 residues. The DNA for the CDR3 is TGCGCCAGCAGCTGGGGGGACTTCGTATCGGAGACCCAGTACTTC. Translated: CASSWGDFVSETQYF.

About this clone itself: This same CDR3 is encoded by further DNA sequences in the sample. V and J are TRBV6-4 and TRBJ2-1, with 7 positions matching TRBD2. V dropped 0 bases and J dropped 1; count of bases not matched to a gene: 0. This CDR3 comprises 15 residues. Per the germline V gene, CDR1 is MRHNA and CDR2 is SNTAGT. The CDR3 bases are TGTGCCAGCAGTGACTCAGCGGGATCCTACAATGAGCAGTTCTTC. Translating it yields CASSDSAGSYNEQFF.

The chain links TRBV7-9 to TRBJ2-1; possibly TRBD1 or TRBD2 for D (5 bases each). The CDR3 spans 14 residues. The germline V gene has CDR1 SEHNR and CDR2 FQNEAQ (reference sequence). The V end lost 5 bases, the J end lost 9 bases, and 17 bases lay between the germline ends. CDR3 amino acids: CASSPRDHYREQFF. DNA for the CDR3: TGTGCCAGCAGCCCCCGGGACCACTACCGTGAGCAGTTCTTC.

CDR3 DNA sequence: TGTGCCAGCAGTGAAATCCCACTAGCGGGAGACACAGATACGCAGTATTTT. It codes for CASSEIPLAGDTDTQYF. The chain has TRBV6-1 and TRBJ2-3; TRBD2 matches 11 bases. The V gene's germline CDR1 is MNHNS and CDR2 SASEGT. V gave up 2 bases and J gave up 2 bases; unmatched junction bases: 6. There are 17 residues in the CDR3.

This clone was detected once. The chain employs TRBV9 and TRBJ1-3; 7 bases agree with TRBD1. The V gene's germline CDR1 is SGDLS and CDR2 YYNGEE. V shed 3 bases, J shed 3 bases, and the junction held 9 bases outside the gene matches. The CDR3 runs to 16 residues. The CDR3 bases are TGTGCCAGCAGCGCCACGACAGGGAAGTATGGAAACACCATATATTTT. Translation gives CASSATTGKYGNTIYF.

This chain links TRBV7-9 with TRBJ2-1, with TRBD2 identical over 7 bases. Germline V gene data show CDR1 as SEHNR and CDR2 as FQNEAQ (reference sequence). The CDR3 sequence is 17 residues long. V gave up 3 bases and J gave up 0 bases; unmatched junction bases: 8. The CDR3 DNA follows: TGTGCCAGCAGCTTGGGGAGGGCCTCTAGCTCCTACAATGAGCAGTTCTTC. Translating it yields CASSLGRASSSYNEQFF.

This chain links TRBV5-4 with TRBJ2-7, with a tentative D call TRBD2 (6 bases). The CDR3 is 16 amino acids. In germline, CDR1 is SGHNT, CDR2 YYREEE (reference sequence). With 4 bases removed from V and 1 base from J, the gap between germline ends came to 18 bases. As DNA, the CDR3 is TGTGCCAGCAGCCTTAAGCCCCGGGACTCATCCTACGAGCAGTACTTC. Its translation: CASSLKPRDSSYEQYF.

V usage is TRBV5-4 and J usage is TRBJ2-3; 11 bases fit TRBD2. Germline V CDR1 and CDR2: SGHNT, YYREEE (reference sequence). Germline trimming cut 5 bases from V and 6 bases from J; bases unmatched to any gene: 8. The CDR3 has 15 residues. CDR3 loop: CASRPGTSGRDTQYF. The CDR3 bases are TGTGCCAGCAGGCCTGGGACTAGCGGTAGGGATACGCAGTATTTT.

This CDR3 reads CASSWTPGSVTDGYTF. The CDR3, as DNA: TGCGCCAGCAGCTGGACCCCAGGGAGCGTGACTGATGGCTACACCTTC. The chain combines TRBV5-1 with TRBJ1-2, with TRBD1 as a possible D gene (5 bases). V was clipped by 3 bases and J by 6 bases, with 21 bases between them. The CDR3 covers 16 residues. Germline CDR1 and CDR2: SGHRS and YFSETQ.

The rearrangement uses TRBV19 and TRBJ1-5; D is possibly TRBD1 (5 bases). Looked up from germline, CDR1 is LNHDA and CDR2 is SQIVND (reference sequence). Trimming left V 7 bases short and J 7 bases short, with 17 bases between. This CDR3 comprises 14 residues. The CDR3 nucleotides are TGTGCCAGTAATACCGGGGCTATTGACCAGCCCCAGCATTTT. Protein: CASNTGAIDQPQHF.

Judged by abundance, this clone is medium-sized (0.01 to 0.1%). This chain joins TRBV6-6 and TRBJ1-5; D call uncertain. Germline V gene sequence: CDR1 MNHNY, CDR2 SVGAGI (reference sequence). Trimming left V 7 bases short and J 6 bases short, with 10 bases between. The CDR3 length is 12 residues. The CDR3 sequence is CASTQPSQPQHF. CDR3 bases: TGTGCCAGCACCCAACCAAGTCAGCCCCAGCATTTT.